A selection of T cell receptor beta chains follows, all from one sample in a study of CXCR3-negative and CXCR3-positive naive CD8 T cells. TCRdb reanalyzed the 5' RACE reads and collapses them to one entry per CDR3 protein, without DNA. The specimen's table records 35,000 to 55,000 distinct CDR3 sequences. The sample taken for sequencing was naive CXCR3- CD8+ T cells from blood. The receptors stem from a human donor in good health. Some clones in this sample may be carry-over from other donors' samples. CDR3s include the opening cysteine and the closing phenylalanine or tryptophan.

TRBJ2-1 | TRBV28 | CASSSLGLAANEQFF
TRBJ2-6 | TRBV15 | CASGRESSGANVLTF
TRBJ2-7 | TRBV20-1 | CSADASGEGQYEQYF
TRBJ2-1 | TRBV28 | CASSLPPGELYNEQFF
TRBJ2-7 | TRBV6-6 | CASSPSPYEQYF
TRBJ2-5 | TRBV29-1 | CSVEELADRDQETQYF
TRBJ2-7 | TRBV7-3 | CASGSLIAPHEQYF
TRBJ1-1 | TRBV12-3/TRBV12-4 | CASSPPGQGAVRAAFF
TRBJ2-7 | TRBV7-9 | CASSLNRTYEQYF
TRBJ2-7 | TRBV12-3/TRBV12-4 | CAGSGQGRGSYEQYF
TRBJ2-7 | TRBV6-2/TRBV6-3 | CASSSKTDSYEQYF
TRBJ2-5 | TRBV7-9 | CASGKQGVQETQYF
TRBJ2-1 | TRBV12-3/TRBV12-4 | CASSLIGEGYNEQFF
TRBJ2-1 | TRBV5-1 | CASSMQRGGISYNEQFF
TRBJ2-7 | TRBV13 | CASSVMGQGFDEQYF
TRBJ2-1 | TRBV7-8 | CASSHVIGTGGYYNEQFF
TRBJ1-5 | TRBV21-1 | CASSKTADRGNQPQHF
TRBJ2-7 | TRBV7-9 | CASSAEEYEQYF
TRBJ2-2 | TRBV7-2 | CASSLARYITNTGELFF
TRBJ2-3 | TRBV6-6 | CASSQGIEADTQYF
TRBJ2-1 | TRBV14 | CASSQVRQGRLNEQFF
TRBJ2-7 | TRBV4-2 | CASSQDSPIHYEKYF
TRBJ2-1 | TRBV29-1 | CSARGLVYEQFF
TRBJ2-7 | TRBV7-2 | CASSAGTIGYEQYF
TRBJ2-2 | TRBV29-1 | CSVFRTGELFF
TRBJ2-2 | TRBV28 | CASSFVSGSANTGELFF
TRBJ2-5 | TRBV6-5 | CASSSPGIQETQYF
TRBJ2-1 | TRBV11-3 | CASSSGLDYNEQFF
TRBJ2-5 | TRBV12-3/TRBV12-4 | CASSLGDENQYF
TRBJ1-1 | TRBV11-2 | CASRGGRAMNTEAFF
TRBJ2-5 | TRBV12-3/TRBV12-4 | CASSGTLLQGAGETQYF
TRBJ2-7 | TRBV4-3 | CASSRSMLADPYEQYF